Included here is one T cell receptor beta chain sequence, with context. Its antigen is still unknown. Sequencing used immunoSEQ multiplex PCR; TCRdb keeps in-frame clones, though not all of them. This table holds more than 140,000 clones, around nine tenths found once. The data are from a study of T cell responses to AZD1222 COVID-19 vaccine. Findings and limits, study-wide: Without day 14 samples, only post-peak T cell repertoires were studied. Donors, mostly white British, included more females; clonal diversity was possibly underestimated.

This clonotype was obtained from an adult in good health. Sequenced here: peripheral blood, sampled on day 0 of AZD1222 vaccination.

The CDR3 nucleotides are TGTGCCTGGAGTGTACAACCATATGGCTACACCTTC. This codes for CAWSVQPYGYTF. The chain has TRBV30 and TRBJ1-2; no definite D call. CDR3 size: 12 residues. The V gene lost 0 bases and the J gene lost 5 bases, with 7 bases spanning the gap. CDR1 and CDR2 (germline): GTSNPN, SVGIG (reference sequence).